The source of this T cell receptor (beta chain) is a study of spatial heterogeneity in lung cancer. Study in general: Researchers sequenced follow-up PBMC samples if they had them, and these came a median of roughly 24 months after resection. Findings of the study overall: The appearance of ubiquitous expanded tumor TCRs in blood was greater at resection than follow-up.

TCRdb reprocessed the 5' RACE reads via MiXCR and lists one record per CDR3 protein. The top ten clones hold roughly 15% of a sample with around 120,000 distinct CDR3 sequences, over 9% of them seen once. Time point defined: blood at routine non-recurrence follow-up after resection. Material for sequencing was whole RNA from tumor, nontumor lung or frozen PBMC, left unsorted. This clonotype appeared many times. The antigen is undetermined. This TCR was sampled from a male donor with early-stage non-small cell lung cancer. The source was PBMCs, collected at follow-up.

CDR3 coding DNA: TGCGCCAGCAGTCCCTCCGGGACAGAGAACACTGAAGCTTTCTTT. It encodes CASSPSGTENTEAFF. The rearrangement joins TRBV23-1 to TRBJ1-1; 7 nucleotides align to TRBD1. TRBV23-1 is filed as an ORF, its function uncertain. The CDR3 consists of 15 residues. J gave up 1 base and V 4 bases, and 6 bases lay outside the gene matches.